This is a list of T cell receptor beta chains from one sample in a study of vaccination effects on CD4 cells after COVID-19. These receptors have no known antigen. Produced via immunoSEQ multiplex PCR; TCRdb's table is partial and in-frame only. Of around 79,000 clones listed, under 80% are singletons. This specimen consisted of CD4+ T cells from PBMCs cultured with SARS-CoV-2 spike peptides, obtained before COVID-19 vaccination. Receptors originate from a human donor who received a COVID-19 vaccine. CDR3s include the opening cysteine and the closing phenylalanine or tryptophan. The D gene is left open where the match is weak. The listing skips clone size in some rows; elsewhere it reads once, few, many or a size class.

>once|.|TRBJ1-1|TRBV5-1
TGCGCCACTGCGAGGGGGGCAGGGGTGAACACTGAAGCTTTCTTT
CATARGAGVNTEAFF
>.|TRBD2|TRBJ2-2|TRBV7-3
TGTGCCAGCAGCTTAGTCCTAGCGGGGGGTACCGGGGAGCTGTTTTTT
CASSLVLAGGTGELFF
>.|.|TRBJ2-3|TRBV18
TGTGCCAGCTCAGCGGACCGCGCTAGCACAGATACGCAGTATTTT
CASSADRASTDTQYF
>.|.|TRBJ2-3|TRBV19
TGTGCCAGTAGTATAGGGACGGTAACAGATACGCAGTATTTT
CASSIGTVTDTQYF
>.|.|TRBJ2-3|TRBV20-1
TGCAGTGCTAGTCACCGAGGGGTTAGCACAGATACGCAGTATTTT
CSASHRGVSTDTQYF
>.|TRBD1|TRBJ1-6|TRBV5-1
TGCGCCAGCAGTGACGGACAGGGTGGATCACCCCTCCACTTT
CASSDGQGGSPLHF
>.|.|TRBJ2-5|TRBV29-1
TGCAGCGTTGAGTTGTGGCGCGAGACCCAGTACTTC
CSVELWRETQYF
>.|.|TRBJ1-2|TRBV15
TGTGCCACCAGCATCGACATGGGCTATGGCTACACCTTC
CATSIDMGYGYTF
>.|.|TRBJ2-1|TRBV13
TGTGCCAGCAGACTAATCACCAATGAGCAGTTCTTC
CASRLITNEQFF
>.|.|TRBJ2-2|TRBV7-3
TGTGCCAGCAGCTTTCAAGGGGCCCGCACCGGGGAGCTGTTTTTT
CASSFQGARTGELFF
>.|.|TRBJ2-5|TRBV21-1
TGTGCCATTGAGATGACTCACGGGGGTGAAGAGACCCAGTACTTC
CAIEMTHGGEETQYF
>few|TRBD2|TRBJ2-2|TRBV19
TGTGCCAGTAGTGGGCTAGCGGGGGGCGCTACCGGGGAGCTGTTTTTT
CASSGLAGGATGELFF
>.|.|TRBJ2-3|TRBV28
TGTGCCAGCCATCTGGGGGCTGGCACAGATACGCAGTATTTT
CASHLGAGTDTQYF
>.|.|TRBJ2-4|TRBV4-1
TGCGCCAGCAGCCAAGGCCACTTACCGGGTAGCCTAGCCAAAAACATTCAGTACTTC
CASSQGHLPGSLAKNIQYF
>.|TRBD1|TRBJ1-5|TRBV28
TGTGCCAGCAGTAGTTTGGGGACAGGGGTTCAGCCCCAGCATTTT
CASSSLGTGVQPQHF
>.|.|TRBJ1-6|TRBV6-6
TGTGCCAGCAGTTCCGGGCCCCTGTATAGTTCACCCCTCCACTTT
CASSSGPLYSSPLHF